What follows are 21 T cell receptor beta chains derived from one specimen sequenced in a study of tumor-infiltrating lymphocytes in localized non-small cell lung cancer. The data were produced by immunoSEQ multiplex PCR, yet TCRdb's version contains in-frame clones alone and is incomplete. The sample includes fewer than 15,000 clones, around four fifths seen only once; the top ten take 10% to 15%. Sequencing was done on a sample of uninvolved lung tissue not adjacent to the tumor. The origin of the receptors is a human donor with non-small cell lung cancer.

This clone was picked up a small number of times. V usage is TRBV7-8 and J usage is TRBJ1-2, with 8 bases aligning to TRBD1. The CDR3 covers 14 residues. V was clipped by 4 bases and J by 6 bases; unmatched bases: 7. CDR1 SGHVS and CDR2 FQNEAQ come from the germline V gene. In DNA form, the CDR3 reads TGTGCCAGCAGCTCCTTTACAGGGGGAGATGGCTACACCTTC. Its protein product is CASSSFTGGDGYTF. Looking up the rest from reference TRBV7-8 and TRBJ1-2 gives the full variable domain: GAGVSQSPRYKVAKRGQDVALRCDPISGHVSLFWYQQALGQGPEFLTYFQNEAQLDKSGLPSDRFFAERPEGSVSTLKIQRTQQEDSAVYLCASSSFTGGDGYTFGSGTRLTVV.

The chain links TRBV11-3 to TRBJ1-4, with D possibly matching TRBD1 (5 bases). The CDR3 covers 14 residues. Germline V gene data show CDR1 as SGHNT and CDR2 as YENEEA. Trimming took 2 bases from V and 5 from J, leaving 9 bases between them. In nucleotides, the CDR3 is TGTGCCAGCAGCTTAAACAGGCAGAATGAAAAACTGTTTTTT. Residues: CASSLNRQNEKLFF.

V and J are TRBV7-2 and TRBJ1-1, with 7 bases fitting TRBD1. J was trimmed by 4 bases and V by 7 bases; bases with no gene match: 6. There are 13 residues in the CDR3. Germline assignment: CDR1 SGHTA and CDR2 FQGNSA. The chain's CDR3 is CASTVTGSTEAFF. The CDR3 DNA reads as TGTGCCAGCACCGTGACAGGGAGCACTGAAGCTTTCTTT.

This clone was counted a few times. The chain combines TRBV6-1 with TRBJ2-3; perhaps TRBD2 as D (7 bases). CDR3 size: 18 residues. V was pared by 2 bases and J by 5 bases, with 23 bases between. From germline, CDR1 is MNHNS and CDR2 SASEGT. The CDR3 DNA follows: TGTGCCAGCAGTGAAACGCTCCTAGGGGGGGCGTTTGGAGATACGCAGTATTTT. This translates into CASSETLLGGAFGDTQYF.

On this clone itself: The same CDR3 also results from other DNA sequences found in this sample. The rearrangement joins TRBV29-1 to TRBJ2-1; the D gene is possibly TRBD2 (6 bases). The CDR3 loop spans 19 amino acids. CDR1 SQVTM and CDR2 ANQGSEA come from the germline V gene. Between the trimmed V and J ends, which lost 5 bases and 7 bases, there was a span of 33 bases. The CDR3 here is CSVSGVRGGPRGNKNEQFF. In nucleotides, the CDR3 is TGCAGCGTTTCGGGCGTCAGAGGTGGGCCTCGCGGGAACAAAAATGAGCAGTTCTTC.

The rearrangement links TRBV7-6 to TRBJ1-3; D is perhaps TRBD1 (5 bases). CDR1 and CDR2 from the germline V gene are SGHVS and FNYEAQ. The CDR3 totals 17 residues. Trimming shortened V by 1 base and J by 0 bases, and 13 bases separated the two germline ends. The CDR3 sequence: CASSLGTSLNSGNTIYF. The DNA for the CDR3 is TGTGCCAGCAGCTTAGGGACATCCCTTAACTCTGGAAACACCATATATTTT.

This rearrangement joins TRBV23-1 to TRBJ2-6; 8 nucleotides match TRBD1. TRBV23-1 is an open reading frame whose function is uncertain. V lost 0 bases to trimming and J lost 8 bases; unmatched junction nucleotides: 6. The CDR3 length is 16 residues. DNA for the CDR3: TGCGCCAGCAGTCAATCGGACAGGGATCTGCCCAACGTCCTGACTTTC. This sequence encodes CASSQSDRDLPNVLTF.

DNA of the CDR3: TGTGCCAGCAGCCCGGACAGTATCTCTGGCTACACCTTC. Translation: CASSPDSISGYTF. The chain uses TRBV7-3 and TRBJ1-2; a weak D match, TRBD1 (6 bases). This CDR3 region has 13 residues. Germline assignment: CDR1 SGHTA and CDR2 FQGTGA. V was clipped by 5 bases and J by 7 bases, with 14 bases between them. Based on the CDR3 plus reference TRBV7-3 and TRBJ1-2, the full variable domain is GAGVSQTPSNKVTEKGKYVELRCDPISGHTALYWYRQSLGQGPEFLIYFQGTGAADDSGLPNDRFFAVRPEGSVSTLKIQRTERGDSAVYLCASSPDSISGYTFGSGTRLTVV.

This CDR3 reads CASSPVGPQHF. In DNA form, the CDR3 reads TGTGCCAGCAGTCCAGTAGGGCCCCAGCATTTT. V and J are TRBV6-6 and TRBJ1-5; no clear D. The CDR3 runs to 11 residues. Germline V CDR1 and CDR2: MNHNY, SVGAGI (reference sequence). The V end lost 5 bases, the J end lost 9 bases, and 8 bases lay between the germline ends.

The CDR3: CASSFRVSENQPQHF. The DNA for the CDR3 is TGTGCCAGCAGCTTCAGGGTTTCAGAGAATCAGCCCCAGCATTTT. The V gene is TRBV5-6, the J gene TRBJ1-5; tentatively, D is TRBD1 (5 bases). Trimming stripped 2 bases from V and 4 bases from J, with 13 bases between. The CDR3 consists of 15 residues. In germline, CDR1 is SGHDT, CDR2 YYEEEE.

The chain links TRBV30 to TRBJ2-3; D is undetermined. Germline V CDR1 and CDR2: GTSNPN, SVGIG (reference sequence). V lost 8 bases, J lost 1 base, and 7 bases lay in between. The CDR3 is 11 residues long. CDR3 sequence reads: CARMGTDTQYF. CDR3 nucleotides: TGTGCCCGGATGGGCACAGATACGCAGTATTTT.

The CDR3 spells CASSPRGSGGPETQYF. The CDR3 coding sequence is TGCGCCAGCAGCCCCCGAGGGAGCGGGGGGCCGGAGACCCAGTACTTC. The rearrangement joins TRBV5-1 to TRBJ2-5, with 9 bases lining up with TRBD2. Unmatched junction bases numbered 12, after V lost 4 bases and J lost 5 bases. Looked up from germline, CDR1 is SGHRS and CDR2 is YFSETQ. This CDR3 is built from 16 residues.

The CDR3: CASSSGLAGGLIYEQYF. As DNA, the CDR3 is TGCGCCAGCAGTTCGGGACTAGCGGGGGGTTTAATCTACGAGCAGTACTTC. The chain combines TRBV10-2 with TRBJ2-7; 15 nucleotides align to TRBD2. The CDR3 totals 17 residues. Germline V lookup: CDR1 WSHSY, CDR2 SAAADI. J was trimmed by 3 bases and V by 5 bases; bases with no gene match: 8.

V and J are TRBV6-5 and TRBJ2-1, with a weak D call TRBD2 (7 bases). Trimming removed 4 bases from V and 6 bases from J, with 19 bases in between. Germline CDR1 reads MNHEY; CDR2 reads SVGAGI. The CDR3 runs 16 residues. The CDR3 sequence is CASSFEGGPSGNEQFF. For the CDR3, the DNA is TGTGCCAGCAGTTTCGAGGGGGGGCCTTCTGGCAATGAGCAGTTCTTC.

This clone is a singleton in its sample. CDR3 coding DNA: TGTGCCAGCTCACCACGGGACTCTCTCGGCTACACCTTC. Amino acid sequence: CASSPRDSLGYTF. The V gene is TRBV18, the J gene TRBJ1-2; D perhaps matches TRBD1 (5 bases). V lost 1 base, J lost 8 bases, and 11 bases lay in between. Germline V gene data show CDR1 as KGHSH and CDR2 as LQKENI. This CDR3 is built from 13 residues. Complete variable domain (other parts from reference TRBV18 and TRBJ1-2): NAGVMQNPRHLVRRRGQEARLRCSPMKGHSHVYWYRQLPEEGLKFMVYLQKENIIDESGMPKERFSAEFPKEGPSILRIQQVVRGDSAAYFCASSPRDSLGYTFGSGTRLTVV.

V usage is TRBV9 and J usage is TRBJ1-2; TRBD1 matches 11 bases. The CDR3 covers 14 residues. V gave up 6 bases and J gave up 5 bases; unmatched junction bases: 6. Germline-derived CDR1 and CDR2 are SGDLS and YYNGEE. CDR3 protein: CASTIGQGAYGYTF. The CDR3 nucleotides read TGTGCCAGCACCATCGGACAGGGGGCGTATGGCTACACCTTC.

The chain carries TRBV29-1 and TRBJ2-3, with a tentative D call TRBD2 (6 bases). Germline CDR1 reads SQVTM; CDR2 reads ANQGSEA. Trimming stripped 7 bases from V and 14 bases from J, with 25 bases between. The CDR3 totals 13 residues. This chain's CDR3 is CSARQAGSVEVYF. CDR3 coding DNA: TGCAGCGCAAGGCAAGCGGGCTCCGTAGAAGTGTATTTT.

The chain recombines TRBV25-1 with TRBJ1-2; a weak D match, TRBD1 (6 bases). The CDR3 spans 18 residues. Germline V CDR1 and CDR2: MGHDK, SYGVNS. The V and J ends lost 5 bases and 0 bases respectively, with 22 bases between them. Here the CDR3 reads CASSRCWEDRPPNYGYTF. CDR3 DNA sequence: TGTGCCAGCAGTCGCTGTTGGGAGGACAGACCACCTAACTATGGCTACACCTTC.

The chain couples TRBV4-1 to TRBJ1-1; D gene uncertain. The CDR3 extends over 13 amino acids. Between the trimmed V and J ends, which lost 2 bases and 1 base, there was a span of 5 bases. The V gene's germline CDR1 is MGHRA and CDR2 YSYEKL. The chain's CDR3 is CASSQLANTEAFF. CDR3 nucleotide sequence: TGCGCCAGCAGCCAATTGGCGAACACTGAAGCTTTCTTT.

J is TRBJ1-1 and V is TRBV13; D is perhaps TRBD1 (6 bases). CDR1 and CDR2 (germline): PRHDT, FYEKMQ (reference sequence). The CDR3 has 17 residues. The V end was cut by 4 bases, the J end by 2 bases, with 20 bases between. CDR3 sequence: CASSYAGPGHLNTEAFF. The CDR3 DNA reads as TGTGCCAGCAGCTACGCAGGACCGGGACACTTAAACACTGAAGCTTTCTTT. Together with reference TRBV13 and TRBJ1-1, the CDR3 gives the full variable domain: AAGVIQSPRHLIKEKRETATLKCYPIPRHDTVYWYQQGPGQDPQFLISFYEKMQSDKGSIPDRFSAQQFSDYHSELNMSSLELGDSALYFCASSYAGPGHLNTEAFFGQGTRLTVV.

The gene calls are TRBV7-2 and TRBJ2-5; D is possibly TRBD2 (5 bases). The CDR3 loop spans 17 amino acids. CDR1 SGHTA and CDR2 FQGNSA come from the germline V gene. Between the trimmed V and J ends, which lost 1 base and 2 bases, there was a span of 17 bases. The CDR3 DNA reads as TGTGCCAGCAGCTTAGTATCGCGGCAGTGGAGGCAAGAGACCCAGTACTTC. It encodes CASSLVSRQWRQETQYF.